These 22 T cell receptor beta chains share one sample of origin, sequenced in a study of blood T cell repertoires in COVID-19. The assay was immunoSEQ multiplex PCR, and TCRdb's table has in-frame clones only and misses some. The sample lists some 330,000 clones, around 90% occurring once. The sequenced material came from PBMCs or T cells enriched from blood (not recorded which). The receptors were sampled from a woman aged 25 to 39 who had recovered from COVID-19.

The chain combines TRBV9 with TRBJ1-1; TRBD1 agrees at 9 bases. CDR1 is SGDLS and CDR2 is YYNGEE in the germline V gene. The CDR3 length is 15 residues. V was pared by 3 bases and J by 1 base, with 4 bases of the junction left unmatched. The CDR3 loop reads CASSGQTGGNTEAFF. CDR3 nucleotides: TGTGCCAGCAGCGGCCAGACAGGGGGGAACACTGAAGCTTTCTTT.

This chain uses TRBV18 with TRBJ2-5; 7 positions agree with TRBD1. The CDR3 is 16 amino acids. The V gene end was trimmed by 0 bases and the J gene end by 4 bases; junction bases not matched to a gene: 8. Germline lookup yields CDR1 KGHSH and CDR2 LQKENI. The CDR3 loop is CASSPPVGGVGETQYF. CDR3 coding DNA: TGTGCCAGCTCACCACCGGTAGGGGGCGTTGGAGAGACCCAGTACTTC.

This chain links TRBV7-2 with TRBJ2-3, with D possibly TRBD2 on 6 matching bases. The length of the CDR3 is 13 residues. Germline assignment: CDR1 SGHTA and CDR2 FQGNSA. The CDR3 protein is CAAAGSSTDTQYF. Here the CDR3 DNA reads TGTGCTGCGGCCGGGAGCTCCACAGATACGCAGTATTTT.

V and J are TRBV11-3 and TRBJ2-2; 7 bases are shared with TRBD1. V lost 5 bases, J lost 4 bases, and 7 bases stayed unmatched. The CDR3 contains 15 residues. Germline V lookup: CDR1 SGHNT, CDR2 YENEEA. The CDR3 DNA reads TGTGCCAGCAGCCCCGGACAGGACGGCACCGGGGAGCTGTTTTTT. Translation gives CASSPGQDGTGELFF.

CDR3 in amino acids: CASSQVYPSYNSPLHF. The CDR3 bases are TGCGCCAGCAGCCAAGTATATCCCTCCTATAATTCACCCCTCCACTTT. The chain uses TRBV4-1 and TRBJ1-6; D gene ambiguous. CDR3 length equals 16 residues. Trimming cost V 1 base and J 0 bases, with 7 bases left between them. The germline V gene has CDR1 MGHRA and CDR2 YSYEKL.

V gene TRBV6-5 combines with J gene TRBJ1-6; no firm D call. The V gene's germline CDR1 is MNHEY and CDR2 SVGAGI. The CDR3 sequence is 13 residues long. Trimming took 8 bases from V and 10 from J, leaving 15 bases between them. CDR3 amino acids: CASGGLGGSPLHF. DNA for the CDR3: TGTGCCAGCGGCGGACTCGGTGGGTCACCCCTCCACTTT.

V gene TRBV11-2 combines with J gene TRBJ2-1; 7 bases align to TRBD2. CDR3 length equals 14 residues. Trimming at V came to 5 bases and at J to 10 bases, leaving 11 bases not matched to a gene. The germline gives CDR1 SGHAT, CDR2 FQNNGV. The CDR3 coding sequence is TGTGCCAGCAGCCCAATGGCTAGCGGTAACGAGCAGTTCTTC. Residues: CASSPMASGNEQFF.

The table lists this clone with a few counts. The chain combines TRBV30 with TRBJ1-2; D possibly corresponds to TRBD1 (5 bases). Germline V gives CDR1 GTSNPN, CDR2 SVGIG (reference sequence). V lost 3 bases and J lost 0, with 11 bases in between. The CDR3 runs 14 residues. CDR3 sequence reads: CAWSLTVTNYGYTF. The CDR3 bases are TGTGCCTGGAGCCTGACAGTGACTAACTATGGCTACACCTTC. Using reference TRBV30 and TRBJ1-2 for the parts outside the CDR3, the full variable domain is SQTIHQWPATLVQPVGSPLSLECTVEGTSNPNLYWYRQAAGRGLQLLFYSVGIGQISSEVPQNLSASRPQDRQFILSSKKLLLSDSGFYLCAWSLTVTNYGYTFGSGTRLTVV.

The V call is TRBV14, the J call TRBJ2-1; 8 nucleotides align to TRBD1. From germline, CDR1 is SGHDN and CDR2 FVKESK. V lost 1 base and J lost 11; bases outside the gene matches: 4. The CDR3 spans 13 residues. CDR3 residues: CASSQAGQGKQFF. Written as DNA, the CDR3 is TGTGCCAGCAGCCAAGCCGGACAGGGAAAGCAGTTCTTC. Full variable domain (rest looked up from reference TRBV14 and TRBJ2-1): EAGVTQFPSHSVIEKGQTVTLRCDPISGHDNLYWYRRVMGKEIKFLLHFVKESKQDESGMPNNRFLAERTGGTYSTLKVQPAELEDSGVYFCASSQAGQGKQFFGPGTRLTVL.

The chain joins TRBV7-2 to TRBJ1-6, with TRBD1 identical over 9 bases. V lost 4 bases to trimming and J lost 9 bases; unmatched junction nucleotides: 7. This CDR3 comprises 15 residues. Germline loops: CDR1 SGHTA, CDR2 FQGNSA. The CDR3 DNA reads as TGTGCCAGCAGCTCAACCGGGACAGGGACTTCACCCCTCCACTTT. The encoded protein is CASSSTGTGTSPLHF. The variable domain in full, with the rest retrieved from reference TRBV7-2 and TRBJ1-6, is GAGVSQSPSNKVTEKGKDVELRCDPISGHTALYWYRQSLGQGLEFLIYFQGNSAPDKSGLPSDRFSAERTGGSVSTLTIQRTQQEDSAVYLCASSSTGTGTSPLHFGNGTRLTVT.

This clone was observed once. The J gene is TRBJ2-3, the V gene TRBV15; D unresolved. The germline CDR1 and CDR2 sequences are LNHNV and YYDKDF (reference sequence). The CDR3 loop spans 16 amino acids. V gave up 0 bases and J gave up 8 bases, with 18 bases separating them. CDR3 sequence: CATSRDTQPSSGTQYF. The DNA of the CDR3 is TGTGCCACCAGCAGAGATACCCAACCATCCTCAGGTACGCAGTATTTT.

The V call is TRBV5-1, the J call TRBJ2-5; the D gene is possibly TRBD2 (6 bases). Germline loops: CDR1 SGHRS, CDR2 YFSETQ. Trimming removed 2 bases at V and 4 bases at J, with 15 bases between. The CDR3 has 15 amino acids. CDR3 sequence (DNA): TGCGCCAGCAGCTTTTTAGCGGTCCCCCGAGAGACCCAGTACTTC. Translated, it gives CASSFLAVPRETQYF.

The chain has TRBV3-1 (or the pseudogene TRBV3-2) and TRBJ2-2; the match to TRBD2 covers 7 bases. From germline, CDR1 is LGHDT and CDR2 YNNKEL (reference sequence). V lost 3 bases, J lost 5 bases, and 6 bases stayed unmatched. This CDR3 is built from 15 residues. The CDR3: CASSQTGGGTGELFF. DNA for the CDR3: TGTGCCAGCAGCCAGACGGGAGGAGGAACCGGGGAGCTGTTTTTT.

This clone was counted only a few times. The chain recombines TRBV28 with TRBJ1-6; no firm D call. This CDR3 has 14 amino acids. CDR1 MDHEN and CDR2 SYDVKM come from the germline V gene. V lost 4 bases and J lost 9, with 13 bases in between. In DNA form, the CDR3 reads TGTGCCAGCAGTTCGGCACTAGGGAGTTCACCCCTCCACTTT. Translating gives CASSSALGSSPLHF.

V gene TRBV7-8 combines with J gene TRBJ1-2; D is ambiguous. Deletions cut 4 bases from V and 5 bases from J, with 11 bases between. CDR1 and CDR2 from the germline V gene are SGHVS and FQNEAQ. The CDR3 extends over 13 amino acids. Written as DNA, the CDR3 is TGTGCCAGCAGCTCCTTGCTCGGGTATGGCTACACCTTC. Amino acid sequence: CASSSLLGYGYTF.

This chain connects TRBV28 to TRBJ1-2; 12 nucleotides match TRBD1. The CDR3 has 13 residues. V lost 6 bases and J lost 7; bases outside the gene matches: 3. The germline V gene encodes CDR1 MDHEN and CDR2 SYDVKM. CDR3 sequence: CASSRGQGAGYTF. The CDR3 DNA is TGTGCCAGCAGCCGGGGACAGGGGGCTGGCTACACCTTC.

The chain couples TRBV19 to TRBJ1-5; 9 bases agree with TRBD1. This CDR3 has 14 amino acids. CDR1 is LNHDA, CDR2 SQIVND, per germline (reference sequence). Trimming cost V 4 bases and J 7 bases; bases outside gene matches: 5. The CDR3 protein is CASSKWDRAQPQHF. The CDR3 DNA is TGTGCCAGTAGTAAATGGGACAGGGCGCAGCCCCAGCATTTT.

CDR3 sequence reads: CASSYSTGSPNSPLHF. The CDR3 DNA reads TGTGCCAGCAGTTACTCGACAGGGTCCCCTAATTCACCCCTCCACTTT. The chain couples TRBV6-6 to TRBJ1-6, with 7 bases lining up with TRBD1. This CDR3 is 16 amino acids long. Germline CDR1 and CDR2: MNHNY and SVGAGI (reference sequence). With V trimmed by 0 bases and J by 6 bases, 5 bases remained unmatched.

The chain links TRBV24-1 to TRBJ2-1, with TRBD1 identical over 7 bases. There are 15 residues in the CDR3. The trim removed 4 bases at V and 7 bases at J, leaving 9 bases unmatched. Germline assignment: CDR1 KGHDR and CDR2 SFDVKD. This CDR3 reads CATSDPTGSRNEQFF. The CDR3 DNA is TGTGCCACCAGTGACCCGACAGGGTCCCGGAATGAGCAGTTCTTC.

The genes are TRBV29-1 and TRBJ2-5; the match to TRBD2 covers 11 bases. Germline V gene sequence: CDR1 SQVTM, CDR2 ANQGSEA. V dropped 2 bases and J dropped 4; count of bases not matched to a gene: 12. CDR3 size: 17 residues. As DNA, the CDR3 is TGCAGCGTTGAACTCTTGCGTGTTAGCGGGAGGGGAGAGACCCAGTACTTC. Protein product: CSVELLRVSGRGETQYF.

Here the CDR3 reads CASMRNLQETQYF. The DNA of the CDR3 is TGTGCCAGCATGCGGAATCTCCAAGAGACCCAGTACTTC. The chain has TRBV7-2 and TRBJ2-5; the D is unclear. CDR3 length: 13 residues. Germline CDR1 is SGHTA and CDR2 is FQGNSA. Trimming stripped 7 bases from V and 1 base from J, with 10 bases between.

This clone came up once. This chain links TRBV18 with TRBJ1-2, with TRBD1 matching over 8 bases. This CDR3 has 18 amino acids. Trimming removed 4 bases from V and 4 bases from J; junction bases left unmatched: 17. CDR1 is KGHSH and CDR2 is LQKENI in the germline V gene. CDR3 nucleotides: TGTGCCAGCTCACTGGCAAGCGGGCGTCAAGGGACAGGCTATGGCTACACCTTC. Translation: CASSLASGRQGTGYGYTF. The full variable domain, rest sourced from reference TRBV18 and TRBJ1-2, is NAGVMQNPRHLVRRRGQEARLRCSPMKGHSHVYWYRQLPEEGLKFMVYLQKENIIDESGMPKERFSAEFPKEGPSILRIQQVVRGDSAAYFCASSLASGRQGTGYGYTFGSGTRLTVV.